These 3 T cell receptor beta chains came from one sample sequenced in a study of CXCR3-negative and CXCR3-positive naive CD8 T cells (dated by TCRdb to the late 2010s). Sequencing relied on a NextSeq 550. The Human TCR Profiling Kit (MiLaboratory) was used to prepare UMI-labeled 5' RACE TRB cDNA libraries. TCRdb reprocessed the reads and provides one entry for every CDR3 protein sequence; no DNA is given. This sample's table carries some 41,000 distinct CDR3 sequences. The ten biggest clones cover around 1.9% of the sample. The sample was naive CXCR3- CD8+ T cells from blood. The cell subset or site label here, explained by the study, means: CD45RO-CCR7+CD27+CD95- naive CD8+ T cells lacking CXCR3 (TNR3-). The source of these receptors is a human donor in good health. Some clones in this sample may be carry-over from other donors' samples.

The genes are TRBV29-1 and TRBJ2-1; TCRdb's D gene call, TRBD1, goes unchecked for lack of DNA. The germline V gene encodes CDR1 SQVTM and CDR2 ANQGSEA. This CDR3 spans 13 amino acids. The CDR3 sequence: CSAWGQDSNEQFF.

The chain combines TRBV12-3 or TRBV12-4 with TRBJ2-7; TCRdb's assignment of TRBD1 cannot be checked, as there is no DNA. CDR3 length: 15 residues. The CDR3 is CASSGGQGHTYEQYF.

The V gene is TRBV7-2, the J gene TRBJ2-1. Germline V gives CDR1 SGHTA, CDR2 FQGNSA. The CDR3 is 15 residues long. The CDR3 here is CASSNLGYIYNEQFF.